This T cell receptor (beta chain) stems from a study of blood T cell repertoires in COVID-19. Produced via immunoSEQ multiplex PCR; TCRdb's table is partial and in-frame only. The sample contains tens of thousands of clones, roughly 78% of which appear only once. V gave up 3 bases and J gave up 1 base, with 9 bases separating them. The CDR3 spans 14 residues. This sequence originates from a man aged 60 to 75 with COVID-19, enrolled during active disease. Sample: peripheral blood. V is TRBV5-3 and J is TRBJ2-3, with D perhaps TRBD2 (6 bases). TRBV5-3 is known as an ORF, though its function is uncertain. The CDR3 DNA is TGTGCCAGAAGCTGCCCTAGCGGCACAGATACGCAGTATTTT. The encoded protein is CARSCPSGTDTQYF.